This T cell receptor beta chain was identified during a study of cytomegalovirus exposure and HLA in healthy donors. Looking at the study overall: A later analysis reported the same platform for the approximately 110 validation repertoires and the approximately 720 first-cohort repertoires.

The CDR3 totals 15 residues. V dropped 0 bases and J dropped 6 bases, with 12 bases sitting between them. The germline V gene encodes CDR1 SGDLS and CDR2 YYNGEE. Assay used: immunoSEQ multiplex PCR; TCRdb lists only in-frame clones, some missing. The table has 200,000 to 300,000 clones, about 86% seen once. For this clone: Its antigen is not known.

Study-level findings and limits: There were 150 or so TCR beta chains listed as cytomegalovirus-associated. Both high specificity and high sensitivity reportedly marked the classifier's diagnosis of cytomegalovirus status.

The TCR originated in a man aged 18 to 35 in good health and CMV-seronegative. V and J are TRBV9 and TRBJ2-2; D gene unclear. Source material: PBMCs. The DNA of the CDR3 is TGTGCCAGCAGCGTAGAGGCTCCTGCGGCCGGGGAGCTGTTTTTT. It yields the protein CASSVEAPAAGELFF.